A single sample gave rise to the 19 T cell receptor beta chains below, sequenced in a study of T cell responses to AZD1222 COVID-19 vaccine. The assay was immunoSEQ multiplex PCR, and TCRdb's table has in-frame clones only and misses some. The sample lists over 120,000 clones; more than 85% were seen once. The sequencing used peripheral blood, collected 28 days after the second AZD1222 dose. Source of these receptors: an adult who received the AZD1222 COVID-19 vaccine.

This clone was recorded once. The V call is TRBV11-2, the J call TRBJ1-5; D unclear. V was clipped by 2 bases and J by 6 bases, with 8 bases between them. Germline CDR1 and CDR2: SGHAT and FQNNGV. CDR3 size: 13 residues. The CDR3 region is CASSLSGSQPQHF. The DNA of the CDR3 is TGTGCCAGCAGCTTATCAGGAAGTCAGCCCCAGCATTTT.

This chain joins TRBV2 and TRBJ2-2; D is perhaps TRBD2 (6 bases). Trimming removed 4 bases at V and 8 bases at J, with 11 bases between. This CDR3 is 13 amino acids long. Germline CDR1 is SNHLY and CDR2 is FYNNEI. CDR3 amino acids: CASSGLVFGELFF. CDR3 DNA: TGTGCCAGCAGTGGACTAGTGTTTGGGGAGCTGTTTTTT.

This sequence joins TRBV6-5 and TRBJ1-5; D gene uncertain. The CDR3 contains 13 residues. Germline-derived CDR1 and CDR2 are MNHEY and SVGAGI. V dropped 11 bases and J dropped 4 bases, with 15 bases sitting between them. CDR3 amino acids: CAGHEGSNQPQHF. DNA for the CDR3: TGTGCCGGTCACGAGGGATCGAATCAGCCCCAGCATTTT.

This clone is a singleton in its sample. The chain employs TRBV10-1 and TRBJ2-1, with 9 nucleotides matching TRBD1. Trimming took 5 bases from V and 8 from J; bases not matched to a gene: 4. The CDR3 is 13 amino acids. Germline lookup yields CDR1 WNHNN and CDR2 SYGVQD (reference sequence). The CDR3 protein is CASSKGQGYEQFF. In DNA form, the CDR3 reads TGCGCCAGCAGTAAGGGACAGGGCTATGAGCAGTTCTTC.

V gene TRBV28 combines with J gene TRBJ2-2; 8 bases map to TRBD2. From germline, CDR1 is MDHEN and CDR2 SYDVKM. The length of the CDR3 is 15 residues. V lost 6 bases, J lost 1 base, and 4 bases stayed unmatched. Here the CDR3 reads CASSPSGQNTGELFF. The CDR3 DNA follows: TGTGCCAGCAGCCCTAGCGGGCAGAACACCGGGGAGCTGTTTTTT.

CDR3 in amino acids: CASSTLYRNQPQHF. The CDR3 region has the DNA TGTGCCAGTAGCACCCTCTATAGAAATCAGCCCCAGCATTTT. V and J are TRBV19 and TRBJ1-5, with unresolved D. The CDR3 extends over 14 amino acids. V lost 6 bases and J 4 bases, leaving 13 bases between the germline ends. CDR1 is LNHDA, CDR2 SQIVND, per germline (reference sequence).

This chain connects TRBV30 to TRBJ2-7; possible D gene TRBD1, 6 bases. Germline-derived CDR1 and CDR2 are GTSNPN and SVGIG (reference sequence). CDR3 length: 12 residues. Between the trimmed V and J ends, which lost 3 bases and 2 bases, there was a span of 8 bases. CDR3 amino acids: CAWSAGAYEQYF. CDR3 DNA sequence: TGTGCCTGGAGCGCAGGGGCCTACGAGCAGTACTTC.

The V gene is TRBV7-9, the J gene TRBJ2-1; 7 nucleotides line up with TRBD2. From germline, CDR1 is SEHNR and CDR2 FQNEAQ (reference sequence). The CDR3 consists of 16 residues. Unmatched junction bases numbered 9, after V lost 5 bases and J lost 2 bases. CDR3 nucleotide sequence: TGTGCCAGCAGCGCGTCGGGACTACCACCCTACAATGAGCAGTTCTTC. Protein sequence: CASSASGLPPYNEQFF.

The chain joins TRBV28 to TRBJ2-7; 8 nucleotides line up with TRBD2. V shed 4 bases, J shed 2 bases, and the junction held 7 bases outside the gene matches. This CDR3 has 15 amino acids. The germline V gene has CDR1 MDHEN and CDR2 SYDVKM. The CDR3 nucleotides are TGTGCCAGCAGTTCAATAGCGGGACTTACCTACGAGCAGTACTTC. Encoded protein: CASSSIAGLTYEQYF. Based on the CDR3 plus reference TRBV28 and TRBJ2-7, the full variable domain is DVKVTQSSRYLVKRTGEKVFLECVQDMDHENMFWYRQDPGLGLRLIYFSYDVKMKEKGDIPEGYSVSREKKERFSLILESASTNQTSMYLCASSSIAGLTYEQYFGPGTRLTVT.

The V and J genes are TRBV13 and TRBJ1-4; 9 bases are a match to TRBD1. The CDR3 spans 14 residues. The V and J ends lost 9 bases and 7 bases, in that order; junction bases with no gene match: 9. Germline CDR1 is PRHDT and CDR2 is FYEKMQ (reference sequence). The CDR3 DNA reads TGTGCCAGTAAACAGGGGGCGTTAGGTGAAAAACTGTTTTTT. Translating it yields CASKQGALGEKLFF.

The V and J genes are TRBV5-1 and TRBJ2-1; D is uncertain. CDR3 length equals 14 residues. With 1 base removed from V and 0 bases from J, the gap between germline ends came to 5 bases. Germline CDR1 reads SGHRS; CDR2 reads YFSETQ. The CDR3 sequence is CASSLYSSYNEQFF. Written as DNA, the CDR3 is TGCGCCAGCAGCTTGTACAGCTCCTACAATGAGCAGTTCTTC.

The rearrangement joins TRBV5-1 to TRBJ2-7, with 9 bases fitting TRBD2. Unmatched junction bases numbered 7, after V lost 2 bases and J lost 1 base. The CDR3 runs 16 residues. Germline CDR1 is SGHRS and CDR2 is YFSETQ. The CDR3 coding sequence is TGCGCCAGCAGCTTTGGCGGGCGGGAGGGATCCTACGAGCAGTACTTC. This encodes CASSFGGREGSYEQYF.

The chain employs TRBV10-2 and TRBJ2-7; D is undetermined. CDR3 length: 12 amino acids. CDR1 is WSHSY, CDR2 SAAADI, per germline. The ends were cut back, 2 bases at V and 10 bases at J, with 12 bases in the middle. The CDR3 protein is CASSEGPTLQYF. The CDR3 coding sequence is TGCGCCAGCAGTGAGGGGCCGACCCTTCAGTACTTC.

V gene TRBV6-1 combines with J gene TRBJ1-3, with a possible D match to TRBD1 (6 bases). There are 15 residues in the CDR3. V lost 1 base, J lost 4 bases, and 11 bases lay in between. CDR1 and CDR2 from the germline V gene are MNHNS and SASEGT. The CDR3 DNA reads as TGTGCCAGCAGTGAAGGAACAGGGTACGGAAACACCATATATTTT. Translation: CASSEGTGYGNTIYF.

The chain carries TRBV3-1 (or the pseudogene TRBV3-2) and TRBJ1-2; D may be TRBD1 (5 bases). Germline V lookup: CDR1 LGHDT, CDR2 YNNKEL (reference sequence). There are 15 residues in the CDR3. Trimming left V 1 base short and J 4 bases short, with 13 bases between. The CDR3 sequence: CASSQVGAGGYGYTF. The CDR3 DNA is TGTGCCAGCAGCCAAGTCGGGGCCGGGGGCTATGGCTACACCTTC.

This clone showed up just once. The chain joins TRBV3-1 (or the pseudogene TRBV3-2) to TRBJ1-1; D not resolved. Germline V gene sequence: CDR1 LGHDT, CDR2 YNNKEL (reference sequence). CDR3 length equals 13 residues. V dropped 3 bases and J dropped 10 bases, with 15 bases sitting between them. The CDR3 coding sequence is TGTGCCAGCAGCCAGTCACCGGGGTCTGCAGCTTTCTTT. Translating gives CASSQSPGSAAFF.

This chain links TRBV30 with TRBJ1-2; unclear D gene. Germline CDR1 and CDR2: GTSNPN and SVGIG (reference sequence). The V and J ends lost 5 bases and 4 bases respectively, with 11 bases between them. The CDR3 is 12 residues long. CDR3 in DNA: TGTGCCTGGTCCGCCCTCTCCTATGGCTACACCTTC. It specifies CAWSALSYGYTF. Together with reference TRBV30 and TRBJ1-2, the CDR3 gives the full variable domain: SQTIHQWPATLVQPVGSPLSLECTVEGTSNPNLYWYRQAAGRGLQLLFYSVGIGQISSEVPQNLSASRPQDRQFILSSKKLLLSDSGFYLCAWSALSYGYTFGSGTRLTVV.

The gene calls are TRBV6-6 and TRBJ2-3; possible D gene TRBD2, 6 bases. The CDR3 totals 14 residues. CDR1 MNHNY and CDR2 SVGAGI come from the germline V gene (reference sequence). V lost 9 bases and J 5 bases, leaving 18 bases between the germline ends. CDR3 in amino acids: CASGGVNLLDTQYF. CDR3 bases: TGTGCCAGTGGAGGGGTCAACCTTCTAGATACGCAGTATTTT.

This rearrangement joins TRBV6-5 to TRBJ2-7, with 11 nucleotides matching TRBD1. The CDR3 is 15 residues long. CDR1 is MNHEY and CDR2 is SVGAGI in the germline V gene. Trimming removed 2 bases from V and 13 bases from J; junction bases left unmatched: 13. The CDR3 DNA reads as TGTGCCAGCAGTTACGGGGGACAGGGGGAACGGCGGCGATACTTC. Protein product: CASSYGGQGERRRYF.